This T cell receptor (beta chain) was identified in a study of cytomegalovirus exposure and HLA in healthy donors. About the research overall: The study placed 80% to 85% of its approximately 360 genotyped donors in the Caucasian-associated ancestry cluster. Overall study findings and caveats: Researchers reported in a later analysis that a missense DCLRE1C variant was tied to TCR beta V- and J-gene trimming. Immune exposure data for these donors was limited to CMV serostatus.

Unrecorded immune exposure was likely among donors, who were nominally healthy when sampled. This clone was found a few times. Its cognate antigen is unknown. The same CDR3 can be traced to other DNA sequences in this sample. V lost 4 bases and J 0 bases, leaving 6 bases between the germline ends. The CDR3 is made up of 12 amino acids. From germline, CDR1 is GTSNPN and CDR2 SVGIG (reference sequence). PCR was performed using 60 Vbeta and 13 Jbeta primers. Here immunoSEQ multiplex PCR was the method, and the copy in TCRdb shows in-frame clones only, minus some. The repertoire consists of approximately 190,000 clones, with around 82% occurring once and the leading ten covering 13% to 15%.

The rearrangement uses TRBV30 and TRBJ2-5; D is undetermined. The sequence was collected from a woman aged 25 to 39 in good health and CMV-seropositive. Specimen: PBMCs. CDR3 sequence (DNA): TGTGCCTGGAACCGGGACCAAGAGACCCAGTACTTC. Translating gives CAWNRDQETQYF.